The clone carrying this T cell receptor (beta chain) has only a few counts. Any gene name here is a mouse gene name. The read halts 4 residues ahead of the CDR3 end, with the missing end drawn from the germline J gene. The source of the sample is a study of CD8+ T cells in alopecia areata. Looking at the study overall: The approximately 6-11-week-old female C3H/HeJ mice were given skin taken from approximately 6-12-month-old C3H/HeJ graft donors that had spontaneous alopecia.

The CDR3 consists of 14 residues. Germline V lookup: CDR1 LGHNA, CDR2 YNLKQL (reference sequence). cDNA reverse transcribed from extracted RNA served as the sequencing template. TCRdb's copy holds only in-frame clones and misses some; the assay was immunoSEQ multiplex PCR. The sample holds approximately 280,000 clones, and no clone turns up only once. Pooled cutaneous lymph node cells were sorted using CD4, CD8alpha, NKG2D, NKG2ACE and other markers. The sequence came from a C3H/HeJ mouse with alopecia areata. Strain haplotype at MHC: H2-k. The J gene is TRBJ2-2, the V gene TRBV5; D might be TRBD1 (6 bases). Sequencing was done on a sample of CD4+ T cells sorted from a lymph node. Partial CDR3 DNA: TGTGCCAGCAGCCGTCAGGGGTGGCTCGGG. This encodes CASSRQGWLG. The entire CDR3 protein is CASSRQGWLGQLYF.